One sample yielded the 12 T cell receptor beta chains listed below, sequenced in a study of blood T cell repertoires in COVID-19. The table came from immunoSEQ multiplex PCR; TCRdb's copy has only in-frame clones and leaves some out. The sample carries over 150,000 clones, approximately 88% recorded once. The specimen sequenced was peripheral blood. The receptors derive from a woman older than 75 with active or convalescent COVID-19.

This clone was seen once. The rearrangement uses TRBV7-8 and TRBJ1-1; 11 bases are shared with TRBD1. The CDR3 has 14 residues. Trimming cost V 2 bases and J 7 bases; bases outside gene matches: 3. The germline V gene has CDR1 SGHVS and CDR2 FQNEAQ. The CDR3: CASSLPGTGGEAFF. CDR3 sequence (DNA): TGTGCCAGCAGCTTACCTGGGACAGGGGGTGAAGCTTTCTTT.

This clone has more than one count but fewer than ten. V and J are TRBV24-1 and TRBJ1-2, with 8 bases aligning to TRBD1. This CDR3 comprises 14 residues. Germline CDR1 KGHDR, CDR2 SFDVKD. J lost 4 bases, V lost 4 bases, and 4 bases had no gene match. The CDR3 nucleotides are TGTGCCACCAGTGACCCTGGACAGGGCTATGGCTACACCTTC. Translated, it gives CATSDPGQGYGYTF.

The CDR3 protein is CASSYSAVRANEKLFF. DNA for the CDR3: TGTGCCAGCAGTTACTCGGCAGTTCGGGCTAATGAAAAACTGTTTTTT. J is TRBJ1-4 and V is TRBV6-5; D is undetermined. This CDR3 has 16 residues. The germline V gene encodes CDR1 MNHEY and CDR2 SVGAGI. V lost 0 bases, J lost 3 bases, and 11 bases lay in between.

The chain employs TRBV6-6 and TRBJ1-6, with 7 bases fitting TRBD1. The germline V gene has CDR1 MNHNY and CDR2 SVGAGI (reference sequence). The V gene end was trimmed by 4 bases and the J gene end by 7 bases; junction bases not matched to a gene: 10. This CDR3 spans 16 amino acids. The CDR3 coding sequence is TGTGCCAGCAGTTTGGGCCAGGCAGGGGGAAATTCACCCCTCCACTTT. It codes for CASSLGQAGGNSPLHF.

The CDR3 region is CASSAKRGGVNTEAFF. CDR3 DNA sequence: TGTGCCAGCAGCGCTAAAAGAGGGGGCGTGAACACTGAAGCTTTCTTT. V is TRBV3-1 (or the pseudogene TRBV3-2) and J is TRBJ1-1; 7 nucleotides line up with TRBD1. V shed 5 bases and J 0 bases; nucleotides not matched to a gene: 9. CDR3 length: 16 residues. CDR1 and CDR2 from the germline V gene are LGHDT and YNNKEL (reference sequence).

This clone came up once. J is TRBJ2-7 and V is TRBV6-2 or TRBV6-3; 10 bases are a match to TRBD1. Germline lookup yields CDR1 MNHEY and CDR2 SVGEGT. V trimming: 4 bases; J trimming: 3 bases; junction bases outside the gene matches: 6. This CDR3 contains 15 residues. The CDR3, as DNA: TGTGCCAGCAGTTTAACCGGGACAGGGGTCTACGAGCAGTACTTC. Its protein is CASSLTGTGVYEQYF.

V is TRBV3-1 (or the pseudogene TRBV3-2) and J is TRBJ1-2; D gene unclear. The length of the CDR3 is 16 residues. The V gene's germline CDR1 is LGHDT and CDR2 YNNKEL (reference sequence). Trimming shortened V by 0 bases and J by 3 bases, and 14 bases separated the two germline ends. CDR3 DNA sequence: TGTGCCAGCAGCCAAGATGAGGCAATCTGGGACTATGGCTACACCTTC. Translation: CASSQDEAIWDYGYTF.

The V gene is TRBV7-2, the J gene TRBJ1-4; possibly TRBD1 for D (6 bases). V lost 5 bases and J 0 bases, leaving 16 bases between the germline ends. Germline CDR1 and CDR2: SGHTA and FQGNSA. The CDR3 length is 17 residues. CDR3 bases: TGTGCCAGCAGCCCCAGGGAGGGGGGGGCAACTAATGAAAAACTGTTTTTT. This sequence encodes CASSPREGGATNEKLFF.

This chain uses TRBV2 with TRBJ1-6, with D possibly matching TRBD1 (6 bases). Germline V lookup: CDR1 SNHLY, CDR2 FYNNEI. Trimming took 8 bases from V and 7 from J, leaving 18 bases between them. The CDR3 is 15 residues long. The CDR3 sequence: CASVLGGARNSPLHF. As DNA, the CDR3 is TGTGCCAGCGTCCTGGGGGGGGCTAGGAATTCACCCCTCCACTTT.

This clone was recorded a few times. The genes are TRBV7-3 and TRBJ1-2; D gene unclear. This CDR3 spans 13 amino acids. Trimming removed 5 bases at V and 6 bases at J, with 13 bases between. Looked up from germline, CDR1 is SGHTA and CDR2 is FQGTGA. The CDR3 reads CASSLASGDGYTF. The CDR3 DNA follows: TGTGCCAGCAGCCTAGCCTCGGGTGATGGCTACACCTTC.

The rearrangement links TRBV4-1 to TRBJ2-1; D possibly corresponds to TRBD2 (5 bases). CDR3 length equals 13 residues. The germline V gene has CDR1 MGHRA and CDR2 YSYEKL. Trimming cost V 1 base and J 8 bases, with 9 bases left between them. CDR3 in amino acids: CASSQGGRDEQFF. The CDR3 DNA reads as TGCGCCAGCAGCCAAGGTGGGCGGGATGAGCAGTTCTTC.

In this sample, this clone turned up once. The rearrangement joins TRBV6-2 or TRBV6-3 to TRBJ1-1; D gene unclear. V gave up 4 bases and J gave up 0 bases, with 6 bases separating them. CDR1 is MNHEY and CDR2 is SVGEGT in the germline V gene. The CDR3 extends over 13 amino acids. The CDR3 DNA follows: TGTGCCAGCAGTTCAACAGTGAACACTGAAGCTTTCTTT. It specifies CASSSTVNTEAFF.